The next 3 T cell receptor beta chains were all read from a single sample in a study of shared clonotypes between healthy human individuals. Libraries were prepared by immunoSEQ multiplex PCR; TCRdb keeps only in-frame clonotypes and omits some of them. The sample includes millions of clones, approximately 95% of them seen just once. CD8 cells regarded as naive lacked CD45RO, were positively chosen for CCR7, and omitted terminally differentiated effector memory CD45RA+ cells. What was sequenced was naive CD8+ T cells sorted from blood. Receptors were obtained from a man between 18 and 29 years old in good health.

In its sample, this clone was seen a few times. V usage is TRBV5-1 and J usage is TRBJ1-1; D gene unclear. V lost 3 bases to trimming and J lost 0 bases, with 12 bases between them. This CDR3 spans 15 amino acids. Germline loops: CDR1 SGHRS, CDR2 YFSETQ. The DNA for the CDR3 is TGCGCCAGCAGCTCCACCGGGGTGGTGAACACTGAAGCTTTCTTT. Translation gives CASSSTGVVNTEAFF.

The genes are TRBV7-9 and TRBJ2-7; a weak D match, TRBD2 (5 bases). The CDR3 covers 13 residues. Trimming cost V 4 bases and J 3 bases, with 10 bases left between them. Germline V gene data show CDR1 as SEHNR and CDR2 as FQNEAQ (reference sequence). The CDR3 coding sequence is TGTGCCAGCAGCTGGGAGAATAACTACGAGCAGTACTTC. Translated, it gives CASSWENNYEQYF.

This chain connects TRBV9 to TRBJ1-5; D is undetermined. The CDR3 consists of 14 residues. Germline CDR1 SGDLS, CDR2 YYNGEE. Trimming shortened V by 3 bases and J by 4 bases, and 11 bases separated the two germline ends. CDR3 protein: CASSGTVSNQPQHF. The CDR3, as DNA: TGTGCCAGCAGCGGGACGGTATCGAATCAGCCCCAGCATTTT.